This T cell receptor (beta chain) was observed in a study of T cell repertoires in cytomegalovirus infection. Study overall: Indications of both CMV infection and matching HLA type were provided by public TCR beta signatures. Points from the study as a whole: The ex vivo response was dominated by HLA-C-restricted CMV-specific TCR beta clonotypes. Summed frequency of shared TCR beta families picked out CMV carriers who also had the relevant HLA.

The germline CDR1 and CDR2 sequences are SQVTM and ANQGSEA. Trimming shortened V by 4 bases and J by 4 bases, and 15 bases separated the two germline ends. This CDR3 has 14 residues. This clonotype has a handful of counts. Antigen unknown. TCRdb re-analysed the reads in MiXCR, keeping a single row per CDR3 protein. The sample holds 150,000 to 180,000 distinct CDR3 sequences; 20% to 30% are singletons and the top ten take roughly 11%. The receptor was isolated from a human donor in good health (CMV status not recorded). Some clones in this sample may be carry-over from other donors' samples. The chain joins TRBV29-1 to TRBJ2-3, with unresolved D. Sequencing input: PBMCs. The CDR3 bases are TGCAGCGTTGCCACAATCGTGTCGGCAGATACGCAGTATTTT. Its protein is CSVATIVSADTQYF.